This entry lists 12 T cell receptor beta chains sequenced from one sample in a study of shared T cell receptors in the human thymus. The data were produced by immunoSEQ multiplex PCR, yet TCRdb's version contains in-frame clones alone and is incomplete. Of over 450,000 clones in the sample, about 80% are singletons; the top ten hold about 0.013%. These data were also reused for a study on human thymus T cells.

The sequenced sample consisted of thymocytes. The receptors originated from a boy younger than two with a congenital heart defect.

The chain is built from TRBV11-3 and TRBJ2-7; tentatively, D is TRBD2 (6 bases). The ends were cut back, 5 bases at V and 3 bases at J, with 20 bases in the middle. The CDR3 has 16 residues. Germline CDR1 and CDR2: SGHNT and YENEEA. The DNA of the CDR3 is TGTGCCAGCAGCCGGCCGGTGCGGGATCACCTCTACGAGCAGTACTTC. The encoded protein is CASSRPVRDHLYEQYF.

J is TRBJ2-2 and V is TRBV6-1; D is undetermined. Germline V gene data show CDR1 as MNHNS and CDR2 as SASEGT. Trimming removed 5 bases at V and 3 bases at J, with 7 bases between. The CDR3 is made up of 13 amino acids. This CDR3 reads CASSTRDTGELFF. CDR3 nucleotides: TGTGCCAGCAGTACCCGGGACACCGGGGAGCTGTTTTTT.

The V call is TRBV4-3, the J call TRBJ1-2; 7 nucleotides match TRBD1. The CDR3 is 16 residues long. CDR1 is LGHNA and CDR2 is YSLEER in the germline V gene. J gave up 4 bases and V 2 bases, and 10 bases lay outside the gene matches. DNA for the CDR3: TGCGCCAGCAGCCAACAGGACAGGACCCTTGCCTATGGCTACACCTTC. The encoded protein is CASSQQDRTLAYGYTF.

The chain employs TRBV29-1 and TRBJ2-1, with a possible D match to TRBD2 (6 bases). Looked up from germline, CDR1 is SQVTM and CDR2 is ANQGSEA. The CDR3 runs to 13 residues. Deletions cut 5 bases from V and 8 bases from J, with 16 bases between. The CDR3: CSVQWDSKDEQFF. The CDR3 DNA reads TGCAGCGTTCAGTGGGACTCCAAGGATGAGCAGTTCTTC.

The CDR3 DNA reads as TGTGCCAGCAGCTCCGGGACAGTGGAGACCCAGTACTTC. Translated: CASSSGTVETQYF. The rearrangement links TRBV5-6 to TRBJ2-5, with 7 nucleotides matching TRBD1. V lost 3 bases to trimming and J lost 5 bases; unmatched junction nucleotides: 4. The CDR3 is 13 residues long. Germline V gene lookup returns CDR1 SGHDT and CDR2 YYEEEE.

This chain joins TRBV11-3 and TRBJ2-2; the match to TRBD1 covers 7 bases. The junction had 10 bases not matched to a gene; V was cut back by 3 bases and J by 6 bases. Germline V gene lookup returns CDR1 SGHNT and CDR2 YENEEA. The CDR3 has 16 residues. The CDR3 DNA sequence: TGTGCCAGCAGCTTTCCGACCGGACAGGAACCCGGGGAGCTGTTTTTT. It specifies CASSFPTGQEPGELFF.

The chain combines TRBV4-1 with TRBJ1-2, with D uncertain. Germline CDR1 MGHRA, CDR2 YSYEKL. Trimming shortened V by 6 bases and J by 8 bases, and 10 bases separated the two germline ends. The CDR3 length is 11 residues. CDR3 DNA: TGCGCCAGCAGTTCGCACCGGGGCTACACCTTC. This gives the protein CASSSHRGYTF.

CDR3 region: CASKPTGDFEAFF. CDR3 coding DNA: TGTGCCAGCAAACCGACAGGGGATTTTGAAGCTTTCTTT. The gene calls are TRBV27 and TRBJ1-1; 8 bases map to TRBD1. CDR3 length: 13 amino acids. Trimming cost V 7 bases and J 7 bases; bases outside gene matches: 8. The germline V gene encodes CDR1 MNHEY and CDR2 SMNVEV (reference sequence).

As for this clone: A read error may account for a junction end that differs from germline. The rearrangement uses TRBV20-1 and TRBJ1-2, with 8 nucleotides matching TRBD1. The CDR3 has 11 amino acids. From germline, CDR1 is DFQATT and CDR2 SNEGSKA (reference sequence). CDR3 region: CRQGTNYGYTF. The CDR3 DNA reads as TGTCGACAGGGGACAAACTATGGCTACACCTTC.

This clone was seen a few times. DNA of the CDR3: TGTGCCAGCAGCCGGGACTCTAATCAGCCCCAGCATTTT. This gives the protein CASSRDSNQPQHF. The chain couples TRBV5-4 to TRBJ1-5, with D possibly being TRBD1 (5 bases). The V gene lost 4 bases and the J gene lost 4 bases, with 9 bases spanning the gap. CDR1 SGHNT and CDR2 YYREEE come from the germline V gene (reference sequence). The CDR3 is made up of 13 amino acids.

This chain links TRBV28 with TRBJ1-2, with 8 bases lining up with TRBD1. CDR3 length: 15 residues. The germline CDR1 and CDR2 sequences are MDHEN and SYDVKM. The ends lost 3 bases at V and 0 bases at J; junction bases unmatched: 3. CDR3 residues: CASSFQDRANYGYTF. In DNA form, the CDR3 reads TGTGCCAGCAGTTTTCAGGACAGGGCTAACTATGGCTACACCTTC.

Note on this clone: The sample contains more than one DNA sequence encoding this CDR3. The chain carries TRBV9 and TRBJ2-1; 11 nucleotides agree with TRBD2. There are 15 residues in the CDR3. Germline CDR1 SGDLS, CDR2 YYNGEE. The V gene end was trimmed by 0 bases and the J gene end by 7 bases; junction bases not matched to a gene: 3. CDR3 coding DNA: TGTGCCAGCAGCGTAGGGCTAGCGGGAGGAAATGAGCAGTTCTTC. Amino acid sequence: CASSVGLAGGNEQFF.